This is a list of T cell receptor beta chains from one sample in a study of T cells expressing NK-cell markers. TCRdb re-called the 5' RACE reads; one entry per CDR3 protein, DNA not given. Its listing shows 150,000 to 200,000 distinct CDR3 sequences. The sequencing sample was made of blood T cells: a sorted CD56 or NKG2C T cell subset, CD4+ or CD8+ T cells, or bulk PBMC T cells (not recorded which). Source of these receptors: a woman aged 18 to 69 in good health. The CDR3 runs from the conserved cysteine through the conserved F or W. The order of the fields is CDR3 protein, V gene, J gene.

CDR3: CASSLAHQAPNHYGYTF; V: TRBV12-3/TRBV12-4; J: TRBJ1-2
CDR3: CASSLGGGVNNEQFF; V: TRBV12-3/TRBV12-4; J: TRBJ2-1
CDR3: CASSWRSYQETQYF; V: TRBV11-2; J: TRBJ2-5
CDR3: CASTRNGLAEETQYF; V: TRBV2; J: TRBJ2-5
CDR3: CASSPPGRGNTEAFF; V: TRBV18; J: TRBJ1-1
CDR3: CASASPGANVLTF; V: TRBV7-2; J: TRBJ2-6
CDR3: CASSLFGNTGELFF; V: TRBV5-1; J: TRBJ2-2
CDR3: CASSTTGDPTDTQYF; V: TRBV7-2; J: TRBJ2-3
CDR3: CASSPLDTGELFF; V: TRBV5-6; J: TRBJ2-2
CDR3: CASSVSPAATDTQYF; V: TRBV9; J: TRBJ2-3
CDR3: CSARGGASGYNEQFF; V: TRBV20-1; J: TRBJ2-1
CDR3: CATSPGQGFYNEQFF; V: TRBV24-1; J: TRBJ2-1
CDR3: CASSLAGASTDTQYF; V: TRBV7-6; J: TRBJ2-3
CDR3: CASSLTGWGATNEKLFF; V: TRBV4-2; J: TRBJ1-4
CDR3: CASSQTGTPTPYGYTF; V: TRBV11-2; J: TRBJ1-2
CDR3: CSAREGSVGGKLFF; V: TRBV20-1; J: TRBJ1-4
CDR3: CATSRRQGTSTDTQYF; V: TRBV15; J: TRBJ2-3
CDR3: CASSSNGGGSSYEQYF; V: TRBV4-1; J: TRBJ2-7
CDR3: CASSRVRPIANSPLHF; V: TRBV4-1; J: TRBJ1-6
CDR3: CASGGTKTGGVIGELFF; V: TRBV6-1; J: TRBJ2-2
CDR3: CASSLNLGVSYNEQFF; V: TRBV14; J: TRBJ2-1
CDR3: CASSRTSGSSYNEQFF; V: TRBV5-1; J: TRBJ2-1
CDR3: CASSLLADLYNEQFF; V: TRBV5-1; J: TRBJ2-1
CDR3: CAISAETGLPSLNEQFF; V: TRBV10-3; J: TRBJ2-1
CDR3: CASSLAGFMGNQPQHF; V: TRBV12-3/TRBV12-4; J: TRBJ1-5
CDR3: CASSVITQGGRYTF; V: TRBV9; J: TRBJ1-2
CDR3: CASSNESTDTQYF; V: TRBV21-1; J: TRBJ2-3
CDR3: CSGTGRSGGGTDTQYF; V: TRBV29-1; J: TRBJ2-3
CDR3: CASSSPYGLSTGTQETQYF; V: TRBV7-8; J: TRBJ2-5
CDR3: CATSERGDHNQPQHF; V: TRBV24-1; J: TRBJ1-5
CDR3: CASSRPGTGIGTSLGKNIQYF; V: TRBV11-1; J: TRBJ2-4
CDR3: CSAGQGVYEQYF; V: TRBV20-1; J: TRBJ2-7
CDR3: CASSQDGGVGDTQYF; V: TRBV4-2; J: TRBJ2-3
CDR3: CASSQAGTSEEAQYF; V: TRBV5-1; J: TRBJ2-3
CDR3: CASSFFSSYGYTF; V: TRBV5-5; J: TRBJ1-2
CDR3: CASTGGARSPEQFF; V: TRBV12-3/TRBV12-4; J: TRBJ2-1
CDR3: CASSLGGTSGRQETQYF; V: TRBV5-1; J: TRBJ2-5
CDR3: CASREEGDGQPQHF; V: TRBV7-8; J: TRBJ1-5
CDR3: CASSPRALASSYNSPLHF; V: TRBV3-1; J: TRBJ1-6
CDR3: CASSLEGGFSRSPLHF; V: TRBV5-1; J: TRBJ1-6